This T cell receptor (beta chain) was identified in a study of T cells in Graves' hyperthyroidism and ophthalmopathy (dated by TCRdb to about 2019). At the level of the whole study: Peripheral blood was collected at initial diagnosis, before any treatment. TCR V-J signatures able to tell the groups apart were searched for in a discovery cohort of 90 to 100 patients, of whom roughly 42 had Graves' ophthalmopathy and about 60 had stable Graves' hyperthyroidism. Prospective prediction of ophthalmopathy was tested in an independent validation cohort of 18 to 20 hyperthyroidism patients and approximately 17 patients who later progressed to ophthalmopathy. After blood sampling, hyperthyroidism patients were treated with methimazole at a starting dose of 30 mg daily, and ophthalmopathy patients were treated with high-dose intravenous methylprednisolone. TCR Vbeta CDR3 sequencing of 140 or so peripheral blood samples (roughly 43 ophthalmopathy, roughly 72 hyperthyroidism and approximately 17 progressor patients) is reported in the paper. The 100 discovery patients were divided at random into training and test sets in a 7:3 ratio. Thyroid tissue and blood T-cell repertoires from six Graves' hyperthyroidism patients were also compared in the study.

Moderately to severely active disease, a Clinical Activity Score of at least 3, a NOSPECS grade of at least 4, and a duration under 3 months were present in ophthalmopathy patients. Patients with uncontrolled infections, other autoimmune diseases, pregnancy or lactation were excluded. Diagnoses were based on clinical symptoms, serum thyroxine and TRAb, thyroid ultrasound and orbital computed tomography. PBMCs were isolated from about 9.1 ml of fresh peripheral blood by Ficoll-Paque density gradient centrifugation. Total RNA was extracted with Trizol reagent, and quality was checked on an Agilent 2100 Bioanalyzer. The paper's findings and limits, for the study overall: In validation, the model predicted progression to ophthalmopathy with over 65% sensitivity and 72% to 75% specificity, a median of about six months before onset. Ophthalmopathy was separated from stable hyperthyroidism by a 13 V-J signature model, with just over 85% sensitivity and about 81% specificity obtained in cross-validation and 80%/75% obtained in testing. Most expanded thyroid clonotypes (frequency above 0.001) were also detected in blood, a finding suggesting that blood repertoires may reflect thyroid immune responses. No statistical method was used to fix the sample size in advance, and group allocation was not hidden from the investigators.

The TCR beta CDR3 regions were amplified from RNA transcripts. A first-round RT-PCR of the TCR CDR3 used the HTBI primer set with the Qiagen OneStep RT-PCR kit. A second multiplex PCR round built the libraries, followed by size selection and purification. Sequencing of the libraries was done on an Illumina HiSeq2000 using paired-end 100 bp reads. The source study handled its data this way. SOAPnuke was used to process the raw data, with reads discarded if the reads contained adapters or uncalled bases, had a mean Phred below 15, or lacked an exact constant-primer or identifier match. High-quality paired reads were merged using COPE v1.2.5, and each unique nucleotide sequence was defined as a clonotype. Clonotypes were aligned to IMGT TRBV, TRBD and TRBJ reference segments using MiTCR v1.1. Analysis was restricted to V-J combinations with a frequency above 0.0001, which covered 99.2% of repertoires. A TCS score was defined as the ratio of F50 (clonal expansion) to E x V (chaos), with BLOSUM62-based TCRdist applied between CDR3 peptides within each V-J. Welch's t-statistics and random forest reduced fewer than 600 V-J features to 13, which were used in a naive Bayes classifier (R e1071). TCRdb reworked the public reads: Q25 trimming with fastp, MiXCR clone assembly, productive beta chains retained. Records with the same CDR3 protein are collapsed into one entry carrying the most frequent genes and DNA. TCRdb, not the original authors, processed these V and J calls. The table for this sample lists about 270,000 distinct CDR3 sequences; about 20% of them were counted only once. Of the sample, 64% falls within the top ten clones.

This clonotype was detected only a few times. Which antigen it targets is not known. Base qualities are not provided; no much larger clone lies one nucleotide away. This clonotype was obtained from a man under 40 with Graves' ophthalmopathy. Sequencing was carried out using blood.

At the DNA level, the sequence is TGTGCCAGCAGTGTACGGGGGCTGAACACTGAAGCTTTCTTT. It is translated as CASSVRGLNTEAFF. The rearranged chain carries TRBV6-1 and TRBJ1-1; 6 matching bases give a weak D call of TRBD1. The CDR3 covers 14 residues, taking in both the cysteine and the phenylalanine. Just CDR3 DNA is preserved here, 42 bases in frame from base 1. V gives up 4 bases and J gives up 0 bases, and the segment between their germline ends measures 9 bases. CDR1 and CDR2 are read off the germline V gene as MNHNS and SASEGT.